The rows below give T cell receptor beta chains drawn from one sample of a study of T cells in Graves' hyperthyroidism and ophthalmopathy. One entry per CDR3 protein, called by TCRdb with MiXCR from the multiplex PCR reads. The sample gives under 400,000 distinct CDR3 sequences, roughly 15% of which show up once; 15% to 20% is in the top ten. Sequenced: blood. The receptors derive from an older woman with Graves' ophthalmopathy. The CDR3 runs from the conserved cysteine through the conserved F or W. Not every row has a clone size; where given, it reads once, few, many or a size class.

j_call | v_call | clone_size | cdr3_aa
TRBJ2-7 | TRBV4-1 | . | CASSQGRSPYEQYF
TRBJ1-3 | TRBV12-3/TRBV12-4 | . | CASSPRFSGNTIYF
TRBJ2-2 | TRBV20-1 | . | CSARAGDSANTGELFF
TRBJ2-1 | TRBV20-1 | . | CSAEGGIRYNEQFF
TRBJ2-3 | TRBV28 | many | CASSPPRTPPTPQYF
TRBJ2-3 | TRBV7-3 | many | CASSLQGGQDTQYF
TRBJ1-5 | TRBV24-1 | few | CATSDSPGQGPNQPQHF
TRBJ1-2 | TRBV19 | . | CASSMGNRGMDYGYTF
TRBJ1-5 | TRBV7-9 | few | CATSRDRVNQPQHF
TRBJ2-1 | TRBV6-2/TRBV6-3 | few | CASSFSAGDLYENEQFF
TRBJ2-7 | TRBV30 | many | CAWRKTGWSYEQYF
TRBJ2-3 | TRBV28 | many | CASSLQAGGWDTQYF
TRBJ2-1 | TRBV6-1 | . | CASSPYWGGISGNEQFF
TRBJ2-1 | TRBV20-1 | . | CSARQGLAGSHNEQFF
TRBJ2-1 | TRBV6-2/TRBV6-3 | . | CASSYPGGNEQFF
TRBJ2-7 | TRBV5-1 | few | CASSLGRGSYEQYF
TRBJ2-1 | TRBV20-1 | . | CSARASGNTQFF
TRBJ2-7 | TRBV2 | few | CASSSRSLGGREGLPTYEQYF
TRBJ2-5 | TRBV25-1 | few | CASSEYTIQETQYF
TRBJ2-3 | TRBV10-3 | few | CAISDVPAAEDRTDTQYF
TRBJ2-7 | TRBV6-1 | many | CASSPRSTYEQYF
TRBJ1-5 | TRBV2 | . | CASSVQSRSNQPQHF
TRBJ2-7 | TRBV3-1 | few | CASSQLPLGTGGDEQYF
TRBJ2-7 | TRBV5-1 | many | CASSLNRYEQYF
TRBJ2-5 | TRBV20-1 | many | CSADGTDLQETQYF
TRBJ2-5 | TRBV6-5 | . | CASSYRDSGTQYF
TRBJ2-5 | TRBV12-3/TRBV12-4 | many | CASSPGLLETQYF
TRBJ1-4 | TRBV24-1 | . | CATSDSRGPGEKLFF
TRBJ2-2 | TRBV7-9 | few | CASSFRAGNTGELFF
TRBJ2-7 | TRBV25-1 | . | CASSSLLGHLSYEQYF
TRBJ2-3 | TRBV3-1 | . | CASSPSRTSGNTDTQYF
TRBJ2-7 | TRBV5-6 | few | CASSLPAQGAYEQYF
TRBJ2-1 | TRBV30 | many | CAWSVLGTSENEQFF